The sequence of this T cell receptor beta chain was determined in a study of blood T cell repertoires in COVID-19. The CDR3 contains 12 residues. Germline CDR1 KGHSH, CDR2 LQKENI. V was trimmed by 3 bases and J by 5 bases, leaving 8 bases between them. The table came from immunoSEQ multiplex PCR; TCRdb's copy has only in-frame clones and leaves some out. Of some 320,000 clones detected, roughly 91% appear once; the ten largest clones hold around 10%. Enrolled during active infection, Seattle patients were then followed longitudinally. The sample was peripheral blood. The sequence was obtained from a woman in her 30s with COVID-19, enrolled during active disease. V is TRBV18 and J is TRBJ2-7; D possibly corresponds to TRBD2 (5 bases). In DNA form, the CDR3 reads TGTGCCAGCTCACCGGGAGACCACGAGCAGTACTTC. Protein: CASSPGDHEQYF.